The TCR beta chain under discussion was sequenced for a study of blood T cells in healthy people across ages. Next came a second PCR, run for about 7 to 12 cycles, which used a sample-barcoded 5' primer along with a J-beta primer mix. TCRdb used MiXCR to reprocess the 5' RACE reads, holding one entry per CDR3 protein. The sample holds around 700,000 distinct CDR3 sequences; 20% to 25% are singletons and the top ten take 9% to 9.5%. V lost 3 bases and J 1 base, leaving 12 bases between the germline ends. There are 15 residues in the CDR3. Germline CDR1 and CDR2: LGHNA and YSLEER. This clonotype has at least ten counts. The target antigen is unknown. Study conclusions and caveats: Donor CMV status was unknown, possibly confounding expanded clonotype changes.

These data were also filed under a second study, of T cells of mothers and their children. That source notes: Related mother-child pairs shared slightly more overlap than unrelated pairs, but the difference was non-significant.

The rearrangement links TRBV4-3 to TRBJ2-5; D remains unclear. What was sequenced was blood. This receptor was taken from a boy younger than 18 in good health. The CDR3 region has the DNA TGCGCCAGCAGCCATCTAGGTGGAGCCCAAGAGACCCAGTACTTC. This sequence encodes CASSHLGGAQETQYF.